The entry below gives a single T cell receptor (beta chain) sequence along with its context. What it binds is not known. Built from TCR beta cDNA, the libraries had unique molecular identifiers in them. The yield from around 1 to 10 million T cells was approximately 500,000 cDNA molecules in total. TCRdb used MiXCR to reprocess the PCR reads, holding one entry per CDR3 protein. The sample gives around 400,000 distinct CDR3 sequences, approximately 39% of which show up once; 6.5% to 8% is in the top ten. This entry is derived from a study of post-analysis software for immune sequencing data. Study information: Disease trajectories encompassed relapsing-remitting, secondary progressive and progressive-relapsing multiple sclerosis.

Study results and limitations: The normalized Chao1 diversity of multiple sclerosis patients was significantly lower than that of controls. Strong co-clustering by F measure was seen for same-batch samples. Controls had lower frequencies than patients of about 5 TRBV segments, which included TRBV5-6, TRBV5-1 and TRBV20-1.

V was clipped by 0 bases and J by 7 bases; unmatched bases: 20. CDR3 length: 19 amino acids. CDR1 is SGDLS and CDR2 is YYNGEE in the germline V gene. The gene calls are TRBV9 and TRBJ1-1; 8 nucleotides match TRBD1. The receptor comes from a girl aged 2-10 years with multiple sclerosis. Sample: blood. In nucleotides, the CDR3 is TGTGCCAGCAGCGTAGCTACGGATGGACTCAGGGGGCGCGAGGGTGAAGCTTTCTTT. Translated: CASSVATDGLRGREGEAFF. Full variable domain (outside the CDR3, taken from reference TRBV9 and TRBJ1-1): DSGVTQTPKHLITATGQRVTLRCSPRSGDLSVYWYQQSLDQGLQFLIQYYNGEERAKGNILERFSAQQFPDLHSELNLSSLELGDSALYFCASSVATDGLRGREGEAFFGQGTRLTVV.